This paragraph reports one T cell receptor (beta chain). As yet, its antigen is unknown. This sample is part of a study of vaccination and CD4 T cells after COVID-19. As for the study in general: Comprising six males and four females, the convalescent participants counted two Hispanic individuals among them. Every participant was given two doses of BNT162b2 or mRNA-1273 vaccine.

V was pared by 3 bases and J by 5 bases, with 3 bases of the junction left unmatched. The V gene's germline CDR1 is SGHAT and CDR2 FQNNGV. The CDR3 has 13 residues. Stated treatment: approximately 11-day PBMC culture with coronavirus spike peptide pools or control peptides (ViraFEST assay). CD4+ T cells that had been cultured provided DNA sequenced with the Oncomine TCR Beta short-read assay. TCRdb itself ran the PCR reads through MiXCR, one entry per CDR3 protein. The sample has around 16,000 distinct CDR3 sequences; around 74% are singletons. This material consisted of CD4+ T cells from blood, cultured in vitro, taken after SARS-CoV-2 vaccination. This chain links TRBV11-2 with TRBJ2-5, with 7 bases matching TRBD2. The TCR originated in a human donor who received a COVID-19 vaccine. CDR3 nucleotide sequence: TGTGCCAGCAGCTTCGGGGGAGGGGAGACCCAGTACTTC. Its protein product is CASSFGGGETQYF.